The T cell receptor (beta chain) described here comes from a study of blood T cell repertoires in COVID-19. For the study at large: Specimens from acute and convalescent COVID-19 originated in the United States, Italy and Spain. T cells, B-cell-depleted T cells, or PBMCs supplied cDNA or gDNA.

This clone was observed once. V was pared by 1 base and J by 5 bases, with 11 bases between. Germline lookup yields CDR1 LGHDT and CDR2 YNNKEL (reference sequence). The CDR3 is made up of 14 amino acids. In the original processing: Using reference gene primer amplification, nucleated cell counts were estimated. Sequencing was performed with immunoSEQ multiplex PCR; in TCRdb, only in-frame clones are kept and a portion is missing. V and J calls and clone size are those listed in that table; D and trimming were worked out from the DNA. The top ten hold about 2.7% of the sample, which has approximately 170,000 clones, roughly 80% seen once.

This TCR derives from a human donor with acute or convalescent COVID-19. The donor label of this sample is uncertain. The chain combines TRBV3-1 (or the pseudogene TRBV3-2) with TRBJ2-5, with D possibly being TRBD2 (5 bases). Sequencing was performed on peripheral blood. The CDR3: CASSQGGQRETQYF. CDR3 bases: TGTGCCAGCAGCCAAGGTGGCCAGCGGGAGACCCAGTACTTC.